A selection of T cell receptor beta chains follows, all from one sample in a study of blood T cell repertoires in COVID-19. Clones were read by immunoSEQ multiplex PCR, and TCRdb kept only the in-frame ones, dropping some. The table has 170,000 or so clones, roughly nine tenths seen once. Sequencing was performed on peripheral blood. The receptor set was obtained from a man younger than 35 who had recovered from COVID-19. CDR3s include the opening cysteine and the closing phenylalanine or tryptophan. Fields, in order: V gene, D gene, J gene, clone size, CDR3 DNA, CDR3 protein. A D gene is named only where the DNA matches it firmly. Size is omitted from some rows. Given values are once, few, many or a class for expanded clones.

TRBV5-6	TRBD1	TRBJ2-3	NA	TGTGCCAGCAGCCTGGACAGGGGAACGCAGTATTTT	CASSLDRGTQYF
TRBV5-1	TRBD2	TRBJ2-2	NA	TGCGCCAGCAGCTTAGGACTAGCGGGAGCCGGGGAGCTGTTTTTT	CASSLGLAGAGELFF
TRBV19	TRBD2	TRBJ2-2	NA	TGTGCCAGTAGTCTTTTGTCCCCGGGACTATCTTCCACCGGGGAGCTGTTTTTT	CASSLLSPGLSSTGELFF
TRBV21-1	NA	TRBJ1-1	NA	TGTGCCAGCAACTATCCGGGGGTGAACACTGAAGCTTTCTTT	CASNYPGVNTEAFF
TRBV19	NA	TRBJ2-3	NA	TGTGCCAGTAGTATAGGGGGCAGGGGAAGCACAGATACGCAGTATTTT	CASSIGGRGSTDTQYF
TRBV5-5	TRBD1	TRBJ1-5	NA	TGTGCCAGCAGCCGCGGGACAGGGGGTCAGCCCCAGCATTTT	CASSRGTGGQPQHF
TRBV7-9	NA	TRBJ2-7	NA	TGTGCCAGCAGCGCGAGAACCTACGAGCAGTACTTC	CASSARTYEQYF
TRBV7-3	NA	TRBJ2-1	once	TGTGCCAGCAGCCCCCACGGGGGGCGCGTTTACAATGAGCAGTTCTTC	CASSPHGGRVYNEQFF
TRBV18	NA	TRBJ2-3	NA	TGTGCCAGCTCACCAGCGGATGGGGATACGCAGTATTTT	CASSPADGDTQYF
TRBV15	TRBD1	TRBJ1-5	NA	TGTGCCACCAGCAGAGGGGGACAGGGGGCTTTTAGGCAGCCCCAGCATTTT	CATSRGGQGAFRQPQHF
TRBV2	TRBD1	TRBJ1-1	NA	TGTGCCAGCAGTTTGACAGGGCCTGAAGCTTTCTTT	CASSLTGPEAFF
TRBV4-1	TRBD1	TRBJ2-5	NA	TGCGCCAGCAGCCAACACCCGACAGGGGAAGAGACCCAGTACTTC	CASSQHPTGEETQYF
TRBV19	TRBD1	TRBJ2-1	NA	TGTGCCAGTAGTATAGGGACAGGAGAGCAGTTCTTC	CASSIGTGEQFF
TRBV29-1	NA	TRBJ2-7	NA	TGCAGCGTTGAAACTAGCAGGTACGAGCAGTACTTC	CSVETSRYEQYF
TRBV7-9	TRBD1	TRBJ2-7	NA	TGTGCCAGCAGCTTAGTTCCGGGACAGGCCTACGAGCAGTACTTC	CASSLVPGQAYEQYF
TRBV30	TRBD2	TRBJ2-7	NA	TGTGCCTGGAGTAATAGCGGGAGGACGCGCTCCTACGAGCAGTACTTC	CAWSNSGRTRSYEQYF
TRBV5-1	NA	TRBJ2-3	NA	TGCGCCAGCAGCTTCGAACAGAGGGCAGATACGCAGTATTTT	CASSFEQRADTQYF
TRBV6-5	NA	TRBJ1-1	NA	TGTGCCAGCAGCCGACTACAGCGCATGAACACTGAAGCTTTCTTT	CASSRLQRMNTEAFF
TRBV7-3	TRBD1	TRBJ2-1	NA	TGTGCCAGCAGCCTAGGGACAGCGAATGAGCAGTTCTTC	CASSLGTANEQFF
TRBV27	NA	TRBJ2-1	NA	TGTGCCAGCAGTTTTACAGAACGGGGTCGTGGCTACAATGAGCAGTTCTTC	CASSFTERGRGYNEQFF
TRBV6-5	NA	TRBJ1-5	once	TGTGCCAGCAGCCAGGGATATGCTCAGCCCCAGCATTTT	CASSQGYAQPQHF
TRBV6-5	TRBD1	TRBJ1-1	NA	TGTGCCAGCAGCCTCACAGGGGGGGGAAGGAATGAAGCTTTCTTT	CASSLTGGGRNEAFF
TRBV28	NA	TRBJ2-3	NA	TGTGCCAGCAGTGCAGGGGTTAGCACAGATACGCAGTATTTT	CASSAGVSTDTQYF
TRBV4-1	NA	TRBJ2-1	NA	TGCGCCAGCAGCGGGGCAGGAAACTCCTACAATGAGCAGTTCTTC	CASSGAGNSYNEQFF
TRBV28	TRBD2	TRBJ2-3	NA	TGTGCCAGCAGTCAGACTAGCGGCCTCACAGATACGCAGTATTTT	CASSQTSGLTDTQYF
TRBV5-6	TRBD2	TRBJ2-7	NA	TGTGCCAGCAGCTTGGGGCTAGCGGGAGGGCCTTACGAGCAGTACTTC	CASSLGLAGGPYEQYF
TRBV20-1	NA	TRBJ1-3	few	TGCAGTGCTCCCAGGGATGACACCATATATTTT	CSAPRDDTIYF
TRBV13	NA	TRBJ2-3	NA	TGTGCCAGCAGCTCGAACGACAGATACAGCACAGATACGCAGTATTTT	CASSSNDRYSTDTQYF
TRBV6-1	NA	TRBJ2-1	NA	TGTGCCAGCAGTGAAGATGGTAGCGTGCAGTTCTTC	CASSEDGSVQFF
TRBV5-6	TRBD1	TRBJ2-7	NA	TGTGCCAGCAGCTCCACAGGGGGCGGTTACGAGCAGTACTTC	CASSSTGGGYEQYF
TRBV11-2	TRBD2	TRBJ2-1	NA	TGTGCCAGCAGCCCGGGACTAGCGGGAGGGCCGTGGTTCTTC	CASSPGLAGGPWFF
TRBV7-9	NA	TRBJ2-7	NA	TGTGCCAGCAGCAACTCTCGGGGTGGGAGTCGCGAGCAGTACTTC	CASSNSRGGSREQYF
TRBV13	TRBD2	TRBJ2-1	NA	TGTGCCAGCAGCCCCCGACTAGCGGGAGTACATGAGCAGTTCTTC	CASSPRLAGVHEQFF
TRBV6-5	NA	TRBJ1-2	NA	TGTGCCAGCAGAGAGAGGGTTGCAGACCTTTATGGCTACACCTTC	CASRERVADLYGYTF
TRBV5-5	NA	TRBJ1-5	NA	TGTGCCAGCAGCTTAGGCGGGTACAATCAGCCCCAGCATTTT	CASSLGGYNQPQHF
TRBV5-1	NA	TRBJ2-7	NA	TGCGCCAGCAGCTTAGAGGGACTCCCGGAGGACGAGCAGTACTTC	CASSLEGLPEDEQYF
TRBV18	NA	TRBJ1-1	NA	TGTGCCAGCTCCCCTTTTAGGAACACTGAAGCTTTCTTT	CASSPFRNTEAFF
TRBV4-3	TRBD2	TRBJ2-3	once	TGCGCCAGCAGCCAAGCGGGGACTAGCGGGGTGGCAGATACGCAGTATTTT	CASSQAGTSGVADTQYF
TRBV2	NA	TRBJ2-1	NA	TGTGCCAGCAGCTTCGTCCAGTACAATGAGCAGTTCTTC	CASSFVQYNEQFF
TRBV9	TRBD2	TRBJ2-3	once	TGTGCCAGCAGCGCCTACACGGGACTAGCGGTCAGCACAGATACGCAGTATTTT	CASSAYTGLAVSTDTQYF